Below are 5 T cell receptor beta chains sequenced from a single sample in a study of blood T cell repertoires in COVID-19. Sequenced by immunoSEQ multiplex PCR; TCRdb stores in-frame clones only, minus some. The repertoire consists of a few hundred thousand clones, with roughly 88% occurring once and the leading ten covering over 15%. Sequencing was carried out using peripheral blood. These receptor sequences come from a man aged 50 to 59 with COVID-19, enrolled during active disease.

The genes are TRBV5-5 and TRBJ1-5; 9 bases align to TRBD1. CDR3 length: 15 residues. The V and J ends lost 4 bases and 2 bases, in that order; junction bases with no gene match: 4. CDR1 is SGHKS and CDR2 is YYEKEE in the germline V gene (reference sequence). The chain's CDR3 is CASSRGQGGNQPQHF. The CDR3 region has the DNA TGTGCCAGCAGCAGGGGACAGGGTGGCAATCAGCCCCAGCATTTT.

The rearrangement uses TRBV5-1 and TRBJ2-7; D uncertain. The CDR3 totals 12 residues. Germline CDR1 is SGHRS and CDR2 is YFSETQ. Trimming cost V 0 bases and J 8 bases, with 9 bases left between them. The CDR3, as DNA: TGCGCCAGCAGCTTGGAGGCGGATAAGCAGTACTTC. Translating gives CASSLEADKQYF.

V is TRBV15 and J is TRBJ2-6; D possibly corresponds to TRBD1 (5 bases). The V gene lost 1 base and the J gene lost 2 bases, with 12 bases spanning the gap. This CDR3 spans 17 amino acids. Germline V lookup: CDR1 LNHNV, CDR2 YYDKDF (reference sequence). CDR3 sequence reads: CATSRGGLLTGANVLTF. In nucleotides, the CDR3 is TGTGCCACCAGCAGAGGGGGCCTGCTAACTGGGGCCAACGTCCTGACTTTC.

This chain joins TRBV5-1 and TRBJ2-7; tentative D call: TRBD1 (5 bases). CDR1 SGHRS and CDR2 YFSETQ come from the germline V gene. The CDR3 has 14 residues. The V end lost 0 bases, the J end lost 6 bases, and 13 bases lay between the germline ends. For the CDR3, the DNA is TGCGCCAGCAGCTTGGGGCAGGGATGGCGCGAGCAGTACTTC. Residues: CASSLGQGWREQYF.

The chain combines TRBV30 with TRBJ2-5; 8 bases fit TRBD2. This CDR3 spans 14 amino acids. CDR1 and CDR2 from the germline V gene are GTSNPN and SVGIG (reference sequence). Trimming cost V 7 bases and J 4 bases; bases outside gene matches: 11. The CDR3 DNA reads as TGTGCCTCCGGGGGGGAGGAGGTCGCAGAGACCCAGTACTTC. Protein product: CASGGEEVAETQYF.